This record covers a single T cell receptor (beta chain). The antigen it binds to is not known. Per-base qualities were not stored, and no clone one base away is much larger. The protocol used for the library was RT-PCR. The run used an Illumina HiSeq 2500. TCRdb's own reprocessing of the public reads used fastp at Q25 and MiXCR and kept productive beta chains. Entries that share a CDR3 protein sequence are merged under the most common genes and DNA. This sample has about 800,000 distinct CDR3 sequences in its table, and approximately 22% of those were observed once. The ten largest clones add up to more than 8.5% of the sample. These data come from a study of response to subunit inactivated influenza vaccine (dated by TCRdb to 2017 to 2018). With regard to the full study: The study used deep quantitative T cell receptor repertoire profiling to track responses to a trivalent subunit inactivated influenza vaccine. Beyond this particular receptor, the publication reports: The authors proposed that each seasonal influenza vaccination may bring in only a limited number of new T cells.

At the junction V is shortened by 5 bases and J by 2 bases, with 14 bases in between. Looking up the germline V gene yields CDR1 KGHDR and CDR2 SFDVKD. The CDR3 goes from the cysteine to the phenylalanine over 15 residues. The DNA shown is the 45-base CDR3, in frame from base 1. This clonotype was sampled from a man aged 45-65 years who received an inactivated influenza vaccine. Donor details come from another sample of the same person, matched by shared clones. The rearrangement joined TRBV24-1 to TRBJ2-5, and TRBD1 may be the D gene, going by 6 matching bases. This sample comprised PBMCs from blood, obtained roughly 5 days after vaccination. The DNA is TGTGCCACCAGTGTCGGACAGAACTTACAAGAGACCCAGTACTTC. Translated, this gives CATSVGQNLQETQYF.